This paragraph reports one T cell receptor beta chain. This sample is part of a study of blood T cell repertoires in COVID-19. V gave up 5 bases and J gave up 7 bases, with 20 bases separating them. Germline lookup yields CDR1 SGHTA and CDR2 FQGNSA. The CDR3 contains 16 residues. Under the authors' procedure: Estimates of nucleated cell counts were drawn from the amplification of reference gene primers. Using immunoSEQ multiplex PCR, the repertoire was profiled, and TCRdb retains in-frame clones only, with some absent. V, J and clone size are taken as reported in that table, and D and trimming were inferred from the DNA itself. The sample consists of under 350,000 clones, roughly 86% of them appearing once.

The J gene is TRBJ2-2, the V gene TRBV7-2, with D possibly TRBD2 on 6 matching bases. Sequenced input: PBMCs or T cells enriched from blood (not recorded which). The sequence derives from a woman aged 55-69 years who had recovered from COVID-19. CDR3 nucleotide sequence: TGTGCCAGCAGCCACGGGGCGGGAAGGGGTGGCGGGGAGCTGTTTTTT. Translating it yields CASSHGAGRGGGELFF.